This T cell receptor (beta chain) was documented in a study of shared clonotypes between healthy human individuals. Adult donors, all healthy and HIV-negative, had no recent acute infections or vaccinations. Concerning this clone itself: The antigen is not known.

Study-wide results and caveats: Clonotype sharing across donors was expected to vary with sequencing depth. Blood was the sole source, and tissue repertoires probably differ.

TCRdb keeps only in-frame clones here, not all; method: immunoSEQ multiplex PCR. Seen here are 400,000 or so clones, 96% observed once, and the top ten hold about 0.32%. The CDR3 sequence is 13 residues long. Per germline, CDR1 SGHTA and CDR2 FQGNSA. With 4 bases removed from V and 4 bases from J, the gap between germline ends came to 11 bases. This receptor was taken from a man between 25 and 39 years old in good health. Sequenced material: memory CD8+ T cells sorted from blood. Subset given: CD45RO+ cells pooled with CCR7-negative TemRA cells. This chain connects TRBV7-2 to TRBJ2-7; TRBD2 is a possible D gene (7 bases). DNA for the CDR3: TGTGCCAGCAGCTCACAGGGAGGGTACGAGCAGTACTTC. This codes for CASSSQGGYEQYF.